Described below is a single T cell receptor (beta chain) sequence and its context. Its cognate antigen is unknown. Amplified TCR beta CDR3 regions came from RNA transcripts. The HTBI primer set served for first-round RT-PCR of the TCR CDR3. TCRdb fed the multiplex PCR reads into MiXCR, producing one record per CDR3 protein. The sample holds approximately 720,000 distinct CDR3 sequences, around 20% seen once. The entry originates in a study of T cells in Graves' hyperthyroidism and ophthalmopathy. General observations from the study: In blood, most of the thyroid clonotypes expanded above 0.001 were also present.

Germline V gene lookup returns CDR1 SQVTM and CDR2 ANQGSEA. V was clipped by 3 bases and J by 8 bases, with 7 bases between them. This CDR3 spans 11 amino acids. Source material: blood. This clonotype originated in a woman in her forties or fifties with Graves' hyperthyroidism that later progressed to Graves' ophthalmopathy. The chain combines TRBV29-1 with TRBJ2-2; D ambiguous. For the CDR3, the DNA is TGCAGCGTTGAGGCGATGGGGGAGCTGTTTTTT. Amino acids: CSVEAMGELFF.